One sample yielded the 18 T cell receptor beta chains listed below, sequenced in a study of blood T cell repertoires in COVID-19. Clones were read by immunoSEQ multiplex PCR, and TCRdb kept only the in-frame ones, dropping some. The sample contains 70,000 to 80,000 clones, around 90% of which appear only once. The sequencing input was peripheral blood. Receptors were obtained from a woman in her 50s with acute or convalescent COVID-19.

The J gene is TRBJ2-7, the V gene TRBV27; D is possibly TRBD1 (6 bases). Germline values: CDR1 MNHEY, CDR2 SMNVEV (reference sequence). The CDR3 is 12 residues long. Trimming removed 8 bases at V and 7 bases at J, with 15 bases between. For the CDR3, the DNA is TGTGCCAGCTCCCCAGTGCAGGGGGAGCAGTACTTC. This sequence encodes CASSPVQGEQYF.

The chain couples TRBV18 to TRBJ1-2; D uncertain. The V end was cut by 3 bases, the J end by 3 bases, with 20 bases between. From germline, CDR1 is KGHSH and CDR2 LQKENI. CDR3 length equals 17 residues. The CDR3, as DNA: TGTGCCAGCTCACCCTTATTGTACGGGTCGCCTGACTATGGCTACACCTTC. Its protein product is CASSPLLYGSPDYGYTF.

The genes are TRBV19 and TRBJ1-2; TRBD1 is a possible D gene (6 bases). Germline lookup yields CDR1 LNHDA and CDR2 SQIVND (reference sequence). The CDR3 covers 15 residues. V dropped 4 bases and J dropped 1 base, with 13 bases sitting between them. The CDR3 region is CASSTDRFLNYGYTF. CDR3 coding DNA: TGTGCCAGTAGTACAGACAGGTTCCTTAACTATGGCTACACCTTC.

The V call is TRBV7-9, the J call TRBJ1-1; 9 bases are a match to TRBD1. After removal of 5 bases from V and 1 base from J, the junction contained 8 bases not matched to a gene. CDR1 is SEHNR and CDR2 is FQNEAQ in the germline V gene (reference sequence). The CDR3 consists of 16 residues. DNA for the CDR3: TGTGCCAGCAGCCCGCGGACAGGGGCGACGAACACTGAAGCTTTCTTT. This encodes CASSPRTGATNTEAFF.

The gene calls are TRBV10-3 and TRBJ2-5; TRBD2 might be the D (6 bases). The CDR3 runs to 13 residues. Trimming shortened V by 10 bases and J by 3 bases, and 15 bases separated the two germline ends. Germline-derived CDR1 and CDR2 are ENHRY and SYGVKD. The CDR3, as DNA: TGTGCCAGTTCGGGACTGGAAAAAGAGACCCAGTACTTC. Protein product: CASSGLEKETQYF.

This rearrangement joins TRBV15 to TRBJ2-3; TRBD2 matches 7 bases. The CDR3 length is 13 residues. From germline, CDR1 is LNHNV and CDR2 YYDKDF (reference sequence). V shed 7 bases and J 5 bases; nucleotides not matched to a gene: 6. CDR3 DNA sequence: TGTGCCACCAAGCTGCGGGAGTTAGATACGCAGTATTTT. This encodes CATKLRELDTQYF.

The V and J genes are TRBV30 and TRBJ1-5, with a weak D call TRBD1 (6 bases). Trimming left V 3 bases short and J 6 bases short, with 21 bases between. The CDR3 contains 16 residues. From germline, CDR1 is GTSNPN and CDR2 SVGIG (reference sequence). CDR3 coding DNA: TGTGCCTGGAGCCGAGAGGACAGAAGGGCGACTCAGCCCCAGCATTTT. This encodes CAWSREDRRATQPQHF.

The chain has TRBV7-9 and TRBJ2-7; TRBD1 matches at 7 bases. V shed 11 bases and J 3 bases; nucleotides not matched to a gene: 10. The germline V gene encodes CDR1 SEHNR and CDR2 FQNEAQ (reference sequence). This CDR3 comprises 13 residues. In DNA, the CDR3 is TGTGCCTCCCATCAGGACAGGAACTACGAGCAGTACTTC. This translates into CASHQDRNYEQYF.

J is TRBJ1-6 and V is TRBV7-2, with a weak D call TRBD1 (5 bases). Trimming took 3 bases from V and 9 from J, leaving 12 bases between them. The CDR3 consists of 14 residues. The germline V gene encodes CDR1 SGHTA and CDR2 FQGNSA. The CDR3 bases are TGTGCCAGCAGCTTGGAGGGGCTAGGTTCACCCCTCCACTTT. Protein: CASSLEGLGSPLHF.

This chain joins TRBV5-6 and TRBJ2-1; 7 positions match TRBD2. Germline V gene sequence: CDR1 SGHDT, CDR2 YYEEEE. V trimming: 5 bases; J trimming: 0 bases; junction bases outside the gene matches: 8. The CDR3 is 16 residues long. The CDR3 nucleotides are TGTGCCAGCAGTTTCCCCGGGAGGAGCTCCTACAATGAGCAGTTCTTC. This translates into CASSFPGRSSYNEQFF.

The chain has TRBV19 and TRBJ1-2; no firm D call. The CDR3 has 12 amino acids. V shed 7 bases and J shed 1 base, with 7 bases lying between them. From germline, CDR1 is LNHDA and CDR2 SQIVND (reference sequence). CDR3 coding DNA: TGTGCCAGTAACGAGGTTAACTATGGCTACACCTTC. This sequence encodes CASNEVNYGYTF.

This chain links TRBV10-2 with TRBJ2-3, with TRBD1 matching 9 bases. The CDR3 totals 16 residues. The V segment lost 5 bases and the J segment 4 bases; nucleotides outside the gene matches: 10. Germline loops: CDR1 WSHSY, CDR2 SAAADI. DNA for the CDR3: TGCGCCAGCAGTCAATTAGGACAGGGGTTTTCAGATACGCAGTATTTT. It codes for CASSQLGQGFSDTQYF.

The chain couples TRBV2 to TRBJ1-6; TRBD1 aligns across 7 bases. V lost 4 bases, J lost 8 bases, and 5 bases stayed unmatched. This CDR3 comprises 14 residues. Germline CDR1 is SNHLY and CDR2 is FYNNEI. The DNA for the CDR3 is TGTGCCAGCAGTGTTGGAGGGGGCGATTCACCCCTCCACTTT. Protein sequence: CASSVGGGDSPLHF.

The rearrangement joins TRBV4-3 to TRBJ2-1; 9 bases match TRBD2. The CDR3 has 15 residues. The germline gives CDR1 LGHNA, CDR2 YSLEER. Unmatched junction bases numbered 4, after V lost 0 bases and J lost 7 bases. The CDR3 DNA follows: TGCGCCAGCAGCCAAGAAGCGGGAGGTTGGAATGAGCAGTTCTTC. Its translation: CASSQEAGGWNEQFF.

This clone was observed a single time. The chain links TRBV28 to TRBJ1-6, with 9 bases fitting TRBD1. V gave up 5 bases and J gave up 7 bases; unmatched junction bases: 6. CDR3 length: 15 amino acids. CDR1 and CDR2 (germline): MDHEN, SYDVKM. CDR3 protein: CASSPLGQGNSPLHF. The CDR3 DNA is TGTGCCAGCAGTCCCCTAGGACAGGGGAATTCACCCCTCCACTTT.

The chain employs TRBV7-3 and TRBJ2-2; 10 positions agree with TRBD2. Germline V CDR1 and CDR2: SGHTA, FQGTGA. The CDR3 extends over 16 amino acids. V was pared by 5 bases and J by 2 bases, with 5 bases of the junction left unmatched. The CDR3 loop reads CASSPGLALNTGELFF. The CDR3 nucleotides read TGTGCCAGCAGCCCGGGACTAGCGCTCAACACCGGGGAGCTGTTTTTT.

In its sample, this clone was seen a few times. The CDR3 DNA follows: TGTGCCAGCAGCTGGGGACTAGCGGGCAGTAGCACAGATACGCAGTATTTT. It translates to CASSWGLAGSSTDTQYF. The V and J genes are TRBV7-2 and TRBJ2-3, with 12 bases fitting TRBD2. The CDR3 has 17 amino acids. V lost 4 bases and J lost 0; bases outside the gene matches: 5. Germline assignment: CDR1 SGHTA and CDR2 FQGNSA.

V gene TRBV5-1 combines with J gene TRBJ1-5; 8 nucleotides line up with TRBD1. Germline trimming cut 4 bases from V and 5 bases from J; bases unmatched to any gene: 5. Germline CDR1 reads SGHRS; CDR2 reads YFSETQ. CDR3 length: 14 amino acids. CDR3: CASSTGTGDQPQHF. Here the CDR3 DNA reads TGCGCCAGCAGCACTGGGACAGGCGATCAGCCCCAGCATTTT.